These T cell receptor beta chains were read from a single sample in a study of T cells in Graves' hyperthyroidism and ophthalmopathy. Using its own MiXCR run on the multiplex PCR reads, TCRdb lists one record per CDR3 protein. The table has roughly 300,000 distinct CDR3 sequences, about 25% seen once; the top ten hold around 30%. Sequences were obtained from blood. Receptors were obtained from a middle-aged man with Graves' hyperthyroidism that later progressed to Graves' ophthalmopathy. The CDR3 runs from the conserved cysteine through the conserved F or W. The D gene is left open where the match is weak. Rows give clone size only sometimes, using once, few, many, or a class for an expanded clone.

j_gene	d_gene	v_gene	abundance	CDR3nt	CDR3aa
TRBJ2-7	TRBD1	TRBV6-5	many	TGTGCCAGCAGTTACGAGGACAGGGGCGCTTCGGAGCAGTACTTC	CASSYEDRGASEQYF
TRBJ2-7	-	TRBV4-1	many	TGCGCCAGCAGCCAAACTCTAGCTTACGAGCAGTACTTC	CASSQTLAYEQYF
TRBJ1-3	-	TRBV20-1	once	TGCAGTGCTAGAAAGATTTGGGACACCATATATTTT	CSARKIWDTIYF
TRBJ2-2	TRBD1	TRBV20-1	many	TGCAGTGCAAACGACAGGGCTCGCAACACCGGGGAGCTGTTTTTT	CSANDRARNTGELFF
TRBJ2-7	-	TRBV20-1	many	TGCAGTGCTAGAGGGAAGGGCACCCACGAGCAGTACTTC	CSARGKGTHEQYF
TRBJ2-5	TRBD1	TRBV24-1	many	TGTGCCACCAGTGAACCCGGGACAGGGGGTCGGGAGACCCAGTACTTC	CATSEPGTGGRETQYF
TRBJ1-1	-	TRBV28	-	TGTGCCAGCAGTTTGAATAGGGATGGAACTTTCTTT	CASSLNRDGTFF
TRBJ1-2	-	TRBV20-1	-	TGCAGTGCTAGGGGACACGCGGGATATGGCTACACCTTC	CSARGHAGYGYTF
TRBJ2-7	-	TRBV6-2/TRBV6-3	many	TGTGCCGGGCGAGTCTGGGGGGCGCAGACCTACGAGCAGTACTTC	CAGRVWGAQTYEQYF
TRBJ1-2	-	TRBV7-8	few	TGTGCCAGCAGCCCACCGATTGTCTATGGCTACACCTTC	CASSPPIVYGYTF
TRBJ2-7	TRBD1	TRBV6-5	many	TGTGCCAGCACAGTGCCGACAGGGTTCTACGAGCAGTACTTC	CASTVPTGFYEQYF
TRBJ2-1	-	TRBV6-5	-	TGTGCCAGCAGTTACTCTGGGACCTTGGGCTACAATGAGCAGTTCTTC	CASSYSGTLGYNEQFF
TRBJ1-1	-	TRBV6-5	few	TGTGCCAGCAGTTTCCGGACGGGGTGGAACACTGAAGCTTTCTTT	CASSFRTGWNTEAFF
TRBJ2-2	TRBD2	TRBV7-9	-	TGTGCCAGGGGGACTAGCGGGAGACCCGGGGAGCTGTTTTTT	CARGTSGRPGELFF
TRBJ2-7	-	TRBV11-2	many	TGTGCCAGCAGCTTAGATCCCCTAAAGGGTATCTACGAGCAGTACTTC	CASSLDPLKGIYEQYF
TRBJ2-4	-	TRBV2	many	TGTGCCAGCAGTATCGGACAGAAAAACATTCAGTACTTC	CASSIGQKNIQYF
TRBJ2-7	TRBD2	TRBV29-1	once	TGCAGCGTTGAAGATAGCGGGAGAGCCCCGGGGAACGAGCAGTACTTC	CSVEDSGRAPGNEQYF